The 30 T cell receptor beta chains in this list originate from one sample, sequenced in a study of blood T cell repertoires in COVID-19. Assay used: immunoSEQ multiplex PCR; TCRdb lists only in-frame clones, some missing. The table has over 250,000 clones, approximately 84% seen once. Sequenced input: peripheral blood. Receptors were obtained from a human donor with COVID-19, enrolled during active disease. The donor label of this sample is uncertain.

The chain employs TRBV27 and TRBJ2-7, with 10 bases lining up with TRBD2. The CDR3 extends over 15 amino acids. Losses at the gene ends were 4 bases for V and 4 bases for J; bases not matched to a gene: 7. In germline, CDR1 is MNHEY, CDR2 SMNVEV (reference sequence). CDR3 region: CASSSPGTSVYEQYF. CDR3 bases: TGTGCCAGCAGTTCCCCCGGGACTAGCGTATACGAGCAGTACTTC.

This chain uses TRBV27 with TRBJ2-3; 7 bases match TRBD2. V lost 4 bases to trimming and J lost 2 bases; unmatched junction nucleotides: 9. The germline CDR1 and CDR2 sequences are MNHEY and SMNVEV (reference sequence). This CDR3 is built from 16 residues. For the CDR3, the DNA is TGTGCCAGCAGTTCCCTCGCGGGAGTGTACACAGATACGCAGTATTTT. It is translated as CASSSLAGVYTDTQYF.

The rearrangement joins TRBV7-9 to TRBJ2-3, with no clear D. CDR3 length equals 16 residues. Per the germline V gene, CDR1 is SEHNR and CDR2 is FQNEAQ (reference sequence). Trimming removed 3 bases at V and 0 bases at J, with 13 bases between. CDR3 DNA: TGTGCCAGCAGCTTTGGTAACGAGCCTAGCACAGATACGCAGTATTTT. This gives the protein CASSFGNEPSTDTQYF.

V gene TRBV18 combines with J gene TRBJ2-5; possibly TRBD2 for D (5 bases). The CDR3 runs to 15 residues. The germline V gene has CDR1 KGHSH and CDR2 LQKENI. With 0 bases removed from V and 2 bases from J, the gap between germline ends came to 10 bases. CDR3 region: CASSPPTGWQETQYF. CDR3 bases: TGTGCCAGCTCACCACCCACGGGGTGGCAAGAGACCCAGTACTTC.

The chain carries TRBV4-3 and TRBJ1-1; D remains unclear. The CDR3 has 14 residues. The germline V gene has CDR1 LGHNA and CDR2 YSLEER. The ends were cut back, 0 bases at V and 8 bases at J, with 13 bases in the middle. The CDR3 here is CASSQDYRGWEAFF. CDR3 nucleotides: TGCGCCAGCAGCCAAGATTACCGGGGATGGGAAGCTTTCTTT.

The chain combines TRBV7-9 with TRBJ1-2, with D unclear. The V gene lost 3 bases and the J gene lost 4 bases, with 6 bases spanning the gap. Germline values: CDR1 SEHNR, CDR2 FQNEAQ (reference sequence). This CDR3 is built from 12 residues. DNA of the CDR3: TGTGCCAGCAGCTTGGAGTTCTATGGCTACACCTTC. Encoded protein: CASSLEFYGYTF.

This clone was observed a few times. The CDR3 DNA follows: TGTGCCAGCTCCCGCCGTGGACTAGCGGGCGGGGAGCTGTTTTTT. This gives the protein CASSRRGLAGGELFF. The chain couples TRBV11-2 to TRBJ2-2; 11 positions agree with TRBD2. This CDR3 contains 15 residues. The J segment lost 7 bases and the V segment lost 8 bases, leaving 9 bases of the junction unmatched. Germline CDR1 reads SGHAT; CDR2 reads FQNNGV.

J is TRBJ1-5 and V is TRBV19; TRBD1 matches at 7 bases. This CDR3 spans 13 amino acids. Germline V gene data show CDR1 as LNHDA and CDR2 as SQIVND (reference sequence). V shed 1 base and J 13 bases; nucleotides not matched to a gene: 7. The CDR3 DNA follows: TGTGCCAGTAGTATAGGGTATGGGACAGTTCAGCATTTT. It codes for CASSIGYGTVQHF.

The V call is TRBV7-9, the J call TRBJ1-4, with D perhaps matching TRBD1 (5 bases). V lost 10 bases and J lost 8, with 17 bases in between. The germline gives CDR1 SEHNR, CDR2 FQNEAQ (reference sequence). The CDR3 consists of 13 residues. CDR3 nucleotide sequence: TGTGCCATTCATCAAAACCGGGGGGAAAAACTGTTTTTT. Protein sequence: CAIHQNRGEKLFF.

The CDR3 nucleotides are TGTGCCAGCAGCCTGACAGGGCCCCCCTACGAGCAGTACTTC. Its translation: CASSLTGPPYEQYF. The chain joins TRBV2 to TRBJ2-7; 7 nucleotides align to TRBD1. Looked up from germline, CDR1 is SNHLY and CDR2 is FYNNEI. The CDR3 consists of 14 residues. V was pared by 6 bases and J by 2 bases, with 7 bases of the junction left unmatched.

The chain joins TRBV5-4 to TRBJ1-6, with 10 positions matching TRBD1. V lost 5 bases and J lost 7; bases outside the gene matches: 3. This CDR3 spans 14 amino acids. Germline-derived CDR1 and CDR2 are SGHNT and YYREEE (reference sequence). CDR3 in DNA: TGTGCCAGCAGAGCGGGACAGGGGAATTCACCCCTCCACTTT. Translated, it gives CASRAGQGNSPLHF. Looking up the rest from reference TRBV5-4 and TRBJ1-6 gives the full variable domain: ETGVTQSPTHLIKTRGQQVTLRCSSQSGHNTVSWYQQALGQGPQFIFQYYREEENGRGNFPPRFSGLQFPNYSSELNVNALELDDSALYLCASRAGQGNSPLHFGNGTRLTVT.

The rearrangement links TRBV28 to TRBJ1-2, with 7 bases lining up with TRBD1. The junction had 9 bases not matched to a gene; V was cut back by 6 bases and J by 2 bases. The CDR3 extends over 15 amino acids. Germline CDR1 is MDHEN and CDR2 is SYDVKM. Here the CDR3 reads CASRRRGVENYGYTF. CDR3 nucleotide sequence: TGTGCCAGCAGGCGCAGGGGGGTGGAAAACTATGGCTACACCTTC.

This chain joins TRBV19 and TRBJ1-2; TRBD1 agrees at 7 bases. Trimming took 3 bases from V and 4 from J; bases not matched to a gene: 2. Germline-derived CDR1 and CDR2 are LNHDA and SQIVND (reference sequence). CDR3 length: 13 residues. CDR3 DNA sequence: TGTGCCAGTAGTATCGGGACAGCCTATGGCTACACCTTC. This translates into CASSIGTAYGYTF.

The rearrangement uses TRBV5-1 and TRBJ1-1; D might be TRBD1 (5 bases). Germline V CDR1 and CDR2: SGHRS, YFSETQ. The germline V and J ends were trimmed by 1 base and 3 bases, with 10 bases remaining between them. The CDR3 is made up of 14 amino acids. In DNA form, the CDR3 reads TGCGCCAGCAGCTTGCGACAACAGGACACTGAAGCTTTCTTT. Translation: CASSLRQQDTEAFF.

There are a few counts of this clone. The rearrangement uses TRBV15 and TRBJ2-2, with D possibly being TRBD2 (5 bases). V was trimmed by 0 bases and J by 5 bases, leaving 13 bases between them. This CDR3 has 16 amino acids. The germline V gene encodes CDR1 LNHNV and CDR2 YYDKDF (reference sequence). The CDR3 loop is CATSRDRGLITGELFF. The CDR3 DNA reads as TGTGCCACCAGCAGAGATAGAGGGCTTATTACCGGGGAGCTGTTTTTT.

The DNA for the CDR3 is TGCGCCAGCAGCCAAGATGGGTTGAAACAGACTGAAAAACTGTTTTTT. Protein product: CASSQDGLKQTEKLFF. The gene calls are TRBV4-3 and TRBJ1-4; D not resolved. The CDR3 is made up of 16 amino acids. Germline CDR1 and CDR2: LGHNA and YSLEER. The ends were cut back, 0 bases at V and 7 bases at J, with 15 bases in the middle.

The V call is TRBV19, the J call TRBJ2-7, with 9 nucleotides matching TRBD1. The germline gives CDR1 LNHDA, CDR2 SQIVND (reference sequence). CDR3 length: 15 amino acids. The V segment lost 5 bases and the J segment 7 bases; nucleotides outside the gene matches: 12. For the CDR3, the DNA is TGTGCCAGTAGTTACAACAGGGGGCAGGAGGGTGAGCAGTACTTC. Residues: CASSYNRGQEGEQYF.

V usage is TRBV27 and J usage is TRBJ1-2; 9 nucleotides match TRBD1. Per the germline V gene, CDR1 is MNHEY and CDR2 is SMNVEV (reference sequence). The ends lost 3 bases at V and 3 bases at J; junction bases unmatched: 2. There are 14 residues in the CDR3. The CDR3 region has the DNA TGTGCCAGCAGTTTTCGGGACAGGGACTATGGCTACACCTTC. Amino acid sequence: CASSFRDRDYGYTF.

The chain joins TRBV15 to TRBJ2-1; D is perhaps TRBD2 (5 bases). The CDR3 spans 15 residues. V lost 1 base and J 4 bases, leaving 11 bases between the germline ends. Germline CDR1 LNHNV, CDR2 YYDKDF (reference sequence). The CDR3 DNA is TGTGCCACCAGCAGAGCCCTAGCAGAGTACAATGAGCAGTTCTTC. Its translation is CATSRALAEYNEQFF. The variable domain in full, with the rest retrieved from reference TRBV15 and TRBJ2-1, is DAMVIQNPRYQVTQFGKPVTLSCSQTLNHNVMYWYQQKSSQAPKLLFHYYDKDFNNEADTPDNFQSRRPNTSFCFLDIRSPGLGDTAMYLCATSRALAEYNEQFFGPGTRLTVL.

This clone was counted a single time. This sequence joins TRBV7-9 and TRBJ1-1; D not resolved. V was trimmed by 6 bases and J by 6 bases, leaving 17 bases between them. Germline assignment: CDR1 SEHNR and CDR2 FQNEAQ (reference sequence). The CDR3 is 14 amino acids. CDR3 sequence: CASSINGRWAEAFF. The CDR3, as DNA: TGTGCCAGCAGTATTAACGGCAGGTGGGCTGAAGCTTTCTTT.

J is TRBJ2-5 and V is TRBV29-1; maybe TRBD1 (5 bases). Deletions cut 3 bases from V and 1 base from J, with 12 bases between. The germline CDR1 and CDR2 sequences are SQVTM and ANQGSEA. The CDR3 covers 14 residues. The CDR3 sequence is CSVDPTATQETQYF. CDR3 DNA: TGCAGCGTTGACCCGACAGCCACCCAAGAGACCCAGTACTTC.

This chain connects TRBV7-3 to TRBJ2-1; TRBD2 matches 10 bases. CDR1 is SGHTA, CDR2 FQGTGA, per germline. J gave up 7 bases and V 2 bases, and 5 bases lay outside the gene matches. This CDR3 is built from 15 residues. In nucleotides, the CDR3 is TGTGCCAGCAGCTTAGGCCCTAGCGGGAGTAATGAGCAGTTCTTC. Translated: CASSLGPSGSNEQFF.

V and J are TRBV3-1 (or the pseudogene TRBV3-2) and TRBJ1-1; D call uncertain. This CDR3 has 12 residues. The V and J ends lost 0 bases and 8 bases respectively, with 7 bases between them. Looked up from germline, CDR1 is LGHDT and CDR2 is YNNKEL (reference sequence). CDR3 in DNA: TGTGCCAGCAGCCAAGATACGGGAGAAGCTTTCTTT. Translating gives CASSQDTGEAFF.

The chain couples TRBV30 to TRBJ1-2, with 8 bases lining up with TRBD1. J gave up 2 bases and V 3 bases, and 8 bases lay outside the gene matches. Germline CDR1 reads GTSNPN; CDR2 reads SVGIG (reference sequence). The CDR3 contains 15 residues. CDR3 region: CAWRIDRGTNYGYTF. The CDR3 DNA reads as TGTGCCTGGAGGATAGACAGGGGCACCAACTATGGCTACACCTTC.

The chain recombines TRBV5-6 with TRBJ1-2, with D possibly TRBD1 on 6 matching bases. This CDR3 spans 13 amino acids. V was cut by 3 bases and J by 2 bases, with 8 bases left in between. Germline lookup yields CDR1 SGHDT and CDR2 YYEEEE. The CDR3 is CASSYDRNYGYTF. The CDR3 coding sequence is TGTGCCAGCAGCTATGACAGGAACTATGGCTACACCTTC.

The chain recombines TRBV29-1 with TRBJ2-7, with 11 bases that match TRBD2. Germline trimming cut 6 bases from V and 2 bases from J; bases unmatched to any gene: 15. Germline V lookup: CDR1 SQVTM, CDR2 ANQGSEA. The CDR3 is 17 residues long. CDR3 coding DNA: TGCAGCGTGGGCCTCCCTAGCGGGAGGATTTACCCCTACGAGCAGTACTTC. Translated: CSVGLPSGRIYPYEQYF.

The rearrangement links TRBV21-1 to TRBJ1-6; TRBD1, the D gene given by the table, was not confirmed from the DNA. TRBV21-1 is tagged as a pseudogene. The CDR3 sequence is 14 residues long. This CDR3 reads CASNLTGDNSPLHF. The CDR3 nucleotides are TGTGCCAGCAACTTGACAGGGGATAATTCACCCCTCCACTTT.

In this sample, this clone turned up a few times. V and J are TRBV7-9 and TRBJ2-5, with a possible D match to TRBD2 (6 bases). There are 16 residues in the CDR3. V shed 0 bases and J shed 5 bases, with 16 bases lying between them. CDR1 is SEHNR and CDR2 is FQNEAQ in the germline V gene (reference sequence). CDR3 nucleotide sequence: TGTGCCAGCAGCTTAGCCGGAGGAGGGGATCTCGAGACCCAGTACTTC. This sequence encodes CASSLAGGGDLETQYF.

This chain uses TRBV24-1 with TRBJ2-1; D ambiguous. The CDR3 covers 12 residues. CDR1 and CDR2 from the germline V gene are KGHDR and SFDVKD. V lost 4 bases and J 9 bases, leaving 9 bases between the germline ends. The CDR3 sequence is CATSELGLEQFF. The DNA of the CDR3 is TGTGCCACCAGTGAGCTGGGCCTTGAGCAGTTCTTC.

The rearrangement uses TRBV7-9 and TRBJ2-7; maybe TRBD2 (6 bases). Germline CDR1 SEHNR, CDR2 FQNEAQ (reference sequence). The V end was cut by 2 bases, the J end by 2 bases, with 19 bases between. This CDR3 spans 17 amino acids. As DNA, the CDR3 is TGTGCCAGCAGCTTATATCCTCGGGGGACGCGGCCCTACGAGCAGTACTTC. This sequence encodes CASSLYPRGTRPYEQYF.